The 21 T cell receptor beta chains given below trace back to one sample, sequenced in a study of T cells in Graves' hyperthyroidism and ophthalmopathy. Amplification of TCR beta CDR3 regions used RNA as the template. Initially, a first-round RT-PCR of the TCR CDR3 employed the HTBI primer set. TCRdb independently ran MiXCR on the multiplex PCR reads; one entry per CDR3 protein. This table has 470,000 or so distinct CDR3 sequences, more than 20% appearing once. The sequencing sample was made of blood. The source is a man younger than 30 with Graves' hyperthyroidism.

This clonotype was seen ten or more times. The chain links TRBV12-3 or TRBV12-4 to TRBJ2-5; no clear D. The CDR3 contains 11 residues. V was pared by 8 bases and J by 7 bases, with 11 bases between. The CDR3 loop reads CASSGGRTQYF. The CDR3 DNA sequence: TGTGCCAGCTCCGGTGGCAGGACCCAGTACTTC.

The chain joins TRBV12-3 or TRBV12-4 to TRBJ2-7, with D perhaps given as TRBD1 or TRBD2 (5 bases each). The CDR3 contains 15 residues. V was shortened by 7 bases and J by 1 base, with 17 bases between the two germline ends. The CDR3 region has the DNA TGTGCCAGCAAGCTAGGGGACGGACTTTCCTACGAGCAGTACTTC. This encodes CASKLGDGLSYEQYF.

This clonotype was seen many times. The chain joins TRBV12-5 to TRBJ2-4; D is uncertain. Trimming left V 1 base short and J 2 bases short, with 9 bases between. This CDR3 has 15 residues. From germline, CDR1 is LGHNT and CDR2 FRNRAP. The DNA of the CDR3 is TGTGCTAGTGGTTTGGGAAAAAGTTCCAAAAACATTCAGTACTTC. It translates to CASGLGKSSKNIQYF.

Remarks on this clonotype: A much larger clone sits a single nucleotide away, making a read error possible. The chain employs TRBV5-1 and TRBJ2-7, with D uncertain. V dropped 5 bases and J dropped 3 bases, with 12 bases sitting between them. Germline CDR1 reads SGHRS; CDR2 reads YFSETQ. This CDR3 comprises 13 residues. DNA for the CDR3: TGCGCCAGCAGTCATTGGACGGGCTACGAGCAGTACTTC. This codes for CASSHWTGYEQYF.

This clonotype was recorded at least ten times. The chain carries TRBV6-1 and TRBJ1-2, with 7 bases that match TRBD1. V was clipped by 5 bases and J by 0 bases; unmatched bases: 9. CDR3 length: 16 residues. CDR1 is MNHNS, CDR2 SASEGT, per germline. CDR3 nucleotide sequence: TGTGCCAGCAGTATCCGGGACAGCTATCCTAACTATGGCTACACCTTC. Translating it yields CASSIRDSYPNYGYTF.

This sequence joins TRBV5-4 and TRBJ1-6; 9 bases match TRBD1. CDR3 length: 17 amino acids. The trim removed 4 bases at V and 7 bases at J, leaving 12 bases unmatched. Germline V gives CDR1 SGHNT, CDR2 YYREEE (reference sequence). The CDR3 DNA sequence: TGTGCCAGCAGCGGTGGGGGGACAGGGCACCCAAATTCACCCCTCCACTTT. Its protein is CASSGGGTGHPNSPLHF.

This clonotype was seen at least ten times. CDR3 DNA sequence: TGTGCCAGTAGTATTGGGTGGGGGCAGAACACCGGGGAGCTGTTTTTT. Residues: CASSIGWGQNTGELFF. V usage is TRBV19 and J usage is TRBJ2-2; D is perhaps TRBD1 (6 bases). CDR3 length equals 16 residues. V was clipped by 3 bases and J by 1 base, with 12 bases between them. Germline V gene sequence: CDR1 LNHDA, CDR2 SQIVND (reference sequence).

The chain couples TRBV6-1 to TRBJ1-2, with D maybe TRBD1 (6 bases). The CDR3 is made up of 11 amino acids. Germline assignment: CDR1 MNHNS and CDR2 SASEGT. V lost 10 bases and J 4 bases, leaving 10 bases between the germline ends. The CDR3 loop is CAIRDIYGYTF. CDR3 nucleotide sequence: TGTGCCATCAGGGACATCTATGGCTACACCTTC.

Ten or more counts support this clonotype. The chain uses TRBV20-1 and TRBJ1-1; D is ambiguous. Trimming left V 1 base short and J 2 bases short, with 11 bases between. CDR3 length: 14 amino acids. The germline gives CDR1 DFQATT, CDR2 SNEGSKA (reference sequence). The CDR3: CSARAGLGNTEAFF. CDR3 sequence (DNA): TGCAGTGCTAGAGCCGGGTTAGGAAACACTGAAGCTTTCTTT.

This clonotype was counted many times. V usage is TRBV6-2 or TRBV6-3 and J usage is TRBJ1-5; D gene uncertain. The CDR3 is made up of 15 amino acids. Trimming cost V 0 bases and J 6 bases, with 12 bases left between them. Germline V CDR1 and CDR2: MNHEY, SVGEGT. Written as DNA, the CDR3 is TGTGCCAGCAGTTACTCGAGAGGTGCGGTTCAGCCCCAGCATTTT. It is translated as CASSYSRGAVQPQHF.

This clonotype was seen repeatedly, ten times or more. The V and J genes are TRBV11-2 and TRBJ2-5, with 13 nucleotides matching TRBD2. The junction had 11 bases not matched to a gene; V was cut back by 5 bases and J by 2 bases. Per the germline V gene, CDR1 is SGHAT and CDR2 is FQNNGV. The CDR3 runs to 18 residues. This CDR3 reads CASSRGTSGAWSQETQYF. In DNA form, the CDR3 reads TGTGCCAGCAGCCGCGGGACTAGCGGGGCTTGGTCTCAAGAGACCCAGTACTTC. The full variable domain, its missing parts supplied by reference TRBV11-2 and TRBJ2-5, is EAGVAQSPRYKIIEKRQSVAFWCNPISGHATLYWYQQILGQGPKLLIQFQNNGVVDDSQLPKDRFSAERLKGVDSTLKIQPAKLEDSAVYLCASSRGTSGAWSQETQYFGPGTRLLVL.

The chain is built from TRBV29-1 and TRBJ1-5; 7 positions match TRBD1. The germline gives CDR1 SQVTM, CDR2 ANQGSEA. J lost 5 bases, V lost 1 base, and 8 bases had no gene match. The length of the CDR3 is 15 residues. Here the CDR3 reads CSVEGGGTADQPQHF. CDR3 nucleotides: TGCAGCGTTGAAGGAGGCGGGACAGCCGATCAGCCCCAGCATTTT.

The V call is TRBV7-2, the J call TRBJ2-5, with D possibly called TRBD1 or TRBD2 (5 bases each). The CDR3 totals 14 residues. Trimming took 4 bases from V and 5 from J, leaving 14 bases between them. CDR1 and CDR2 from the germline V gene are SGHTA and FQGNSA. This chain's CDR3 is CASSYRRGGETQYF. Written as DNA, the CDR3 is TGTGCCAGCAGCTACAGACGGGGCGGGGAGACCCAGTACTTC.

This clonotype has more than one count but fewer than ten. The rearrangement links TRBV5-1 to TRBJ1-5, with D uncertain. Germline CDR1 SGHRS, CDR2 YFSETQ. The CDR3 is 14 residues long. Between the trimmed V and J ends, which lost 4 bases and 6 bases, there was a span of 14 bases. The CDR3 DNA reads TGCGCCAGCAGCACGACGGGAGGTAGTCAGCCCCAGCATTTT. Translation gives CASSTTGGSQPQHF.

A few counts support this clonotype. The CDR3 bases are TGTGCCAGCAGTGACGGACAGGGGGCAGATACGCAGTATTTT. Translated, it gives CASSDGQGADTQYF. This chain connects TRBV6-4 to TRBJ2-3; 10 bases are a match to TRBD1. The length of the CDR3 is 14 residues. CDR1 MRHNA and CDR2 SNTAGT come from the germline V gene. V gave up 2 bases and J gave up 4 bases; unmatched junction bases: 0.

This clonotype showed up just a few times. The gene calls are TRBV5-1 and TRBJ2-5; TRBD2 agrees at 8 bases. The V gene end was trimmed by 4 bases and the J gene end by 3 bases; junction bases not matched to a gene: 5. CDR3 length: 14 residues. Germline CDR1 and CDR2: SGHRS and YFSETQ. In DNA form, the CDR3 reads TGCGCCAGCAGCCTCCAAGCGGGGGAAGAGACCCAGTACTTC. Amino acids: CASSLQAGEETQYF.

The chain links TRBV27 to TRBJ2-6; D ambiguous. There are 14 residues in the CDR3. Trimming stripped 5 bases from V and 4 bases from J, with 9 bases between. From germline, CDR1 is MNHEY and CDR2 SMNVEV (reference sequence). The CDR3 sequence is CASSPSWGANVLTF. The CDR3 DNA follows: TGTGCCAGCAGTCCTTCGTGGGGGGCCAACGTCCTGACTTTC.

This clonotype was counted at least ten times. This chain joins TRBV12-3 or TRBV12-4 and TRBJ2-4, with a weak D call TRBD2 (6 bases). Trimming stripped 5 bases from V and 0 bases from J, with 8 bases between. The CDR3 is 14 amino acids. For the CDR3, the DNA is TGTGCCAGCAGTGTGGGGGGAGCCAAAAACATTCAGTACTTC. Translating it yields CASSVGGAKNIQYF.

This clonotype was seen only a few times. In DNA form, the CDR3 reads TGCGCCAGCAGCCAAGGGATTAGCGGGGGGTCCTTGGAGACCCAGTACTTC. It is translated as CASSQGISGGSLETQYF. The chain carries TRBV4-1 and TRBJ2-5; TRBD2 aligns across 10 bases. The CDR3 totals 17 residues. The V segment lost 1 base and the J segment 5 bases; nucleotides outside the gene matches: 10. Germline V gene lookup returns CDR1 MGHRA and CDR2 YSYEKL.

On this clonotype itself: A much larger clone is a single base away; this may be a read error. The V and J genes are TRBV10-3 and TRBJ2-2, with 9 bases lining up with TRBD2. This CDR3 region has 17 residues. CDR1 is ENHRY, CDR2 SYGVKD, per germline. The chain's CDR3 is CAISDPAGGVNTGELCF. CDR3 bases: TGTGCCATCAGTGATCCCGCGGGGGGGGTGAACACCGGGGAGCTGTGTTTT.

CDR3 protein: CSARAWTSGRDQETQYF. The DNA of the CDR3 is TGCAGTGCTAGAGCTTGGACTAGCGGGAGAGATCAAGAGACCCAGTACTTC. The chain has TRBV20-1 and TRBJ2-5; 13 bases match TRBD2. J lost 2 bases, V lost 1 base, and 7 bases had no gene match. Germline V CDR1 and CDR2: DFQATT, SNEGSKA (reference sequence). The CDR3 covers 17 residues.